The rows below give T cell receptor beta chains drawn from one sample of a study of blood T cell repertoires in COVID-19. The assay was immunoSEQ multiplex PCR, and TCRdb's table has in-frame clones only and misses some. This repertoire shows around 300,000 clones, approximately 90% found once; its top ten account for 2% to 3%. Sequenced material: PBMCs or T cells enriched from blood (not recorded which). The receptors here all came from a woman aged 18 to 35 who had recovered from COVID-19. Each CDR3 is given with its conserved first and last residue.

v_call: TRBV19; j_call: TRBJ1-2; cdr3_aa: CASRPGTGVYGYTF
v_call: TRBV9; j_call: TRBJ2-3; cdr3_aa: CASSPGGRSTDTQYF
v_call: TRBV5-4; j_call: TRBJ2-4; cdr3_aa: CASSYRENFKNIQYF
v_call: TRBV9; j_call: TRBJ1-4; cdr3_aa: CASSGTSGINEKLFF
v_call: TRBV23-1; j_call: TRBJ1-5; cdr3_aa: CASRRTGGCQPQHF
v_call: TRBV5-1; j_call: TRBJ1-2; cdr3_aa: CASSLSGGEYGYTF
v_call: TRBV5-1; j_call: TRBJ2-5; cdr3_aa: CASSRETGVVETQYF
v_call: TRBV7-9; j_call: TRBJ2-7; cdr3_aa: CASSLVQGAGNEQYF
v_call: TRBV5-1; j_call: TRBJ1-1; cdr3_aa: CASSWRGEAFF
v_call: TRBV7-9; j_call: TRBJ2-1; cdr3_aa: CASSPTGGYNEQFF
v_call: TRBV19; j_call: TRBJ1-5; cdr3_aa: CASRGVVEWDQPQHF
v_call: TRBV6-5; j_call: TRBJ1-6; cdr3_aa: CASHRGDSSPLHF
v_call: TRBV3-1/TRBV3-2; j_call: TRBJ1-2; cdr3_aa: CASSQVSRGTAANYGYTF
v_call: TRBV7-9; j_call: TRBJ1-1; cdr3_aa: CASSPGQFLTEAFF
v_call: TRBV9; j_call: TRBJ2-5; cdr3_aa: CASSPQVGGGQETQYF
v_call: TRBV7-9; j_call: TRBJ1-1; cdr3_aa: CASSFRDRGEVAFF
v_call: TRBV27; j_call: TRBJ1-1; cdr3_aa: CASSLEGNTEAFF
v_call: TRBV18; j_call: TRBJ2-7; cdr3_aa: CASSPIRQELTSEQYF